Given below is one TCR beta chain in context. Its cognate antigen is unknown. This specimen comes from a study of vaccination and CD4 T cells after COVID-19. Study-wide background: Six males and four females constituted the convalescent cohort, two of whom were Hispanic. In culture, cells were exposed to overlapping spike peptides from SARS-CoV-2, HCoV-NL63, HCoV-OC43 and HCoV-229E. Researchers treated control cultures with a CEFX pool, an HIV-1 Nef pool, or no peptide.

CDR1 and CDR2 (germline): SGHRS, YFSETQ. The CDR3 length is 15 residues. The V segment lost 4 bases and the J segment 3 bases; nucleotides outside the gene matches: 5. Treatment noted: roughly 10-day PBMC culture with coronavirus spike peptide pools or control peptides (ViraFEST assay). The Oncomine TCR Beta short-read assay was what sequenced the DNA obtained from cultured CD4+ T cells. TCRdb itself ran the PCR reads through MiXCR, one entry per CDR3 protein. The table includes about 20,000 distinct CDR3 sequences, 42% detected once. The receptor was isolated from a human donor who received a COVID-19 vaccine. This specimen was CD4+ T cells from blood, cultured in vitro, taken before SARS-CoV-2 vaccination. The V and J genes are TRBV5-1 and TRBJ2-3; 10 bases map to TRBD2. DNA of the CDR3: TGCGCCAGCAGCCCAGCGGGGGGGCAGACAGATACGCAGTATTTT. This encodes CASSPAGGQTDTQYF.